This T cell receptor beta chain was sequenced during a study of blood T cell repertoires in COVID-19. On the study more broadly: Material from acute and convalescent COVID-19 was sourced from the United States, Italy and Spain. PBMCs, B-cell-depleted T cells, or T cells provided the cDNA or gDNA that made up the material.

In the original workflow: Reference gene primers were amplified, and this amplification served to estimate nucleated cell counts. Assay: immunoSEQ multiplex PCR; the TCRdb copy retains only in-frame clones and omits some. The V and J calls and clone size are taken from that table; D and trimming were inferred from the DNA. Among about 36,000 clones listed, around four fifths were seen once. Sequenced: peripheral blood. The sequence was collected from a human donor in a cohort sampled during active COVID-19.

Here the CDR3 reads CASSTGTGAETQYF. CDR3 DNA: TGCGCCAGCAGCACTGGGACAGGGGCTGAGACCCAGTACTTC. The V call is TRBV5-1, the J call TRBJ2-5, with TRBD1 identical over 10 bases. Losses at the gene ends were 4 bases for V and 5 bases for J; bases not matched to a gene: 5. From germline, CDR1 is SGHRS and CDR2 YFSETQ. The CDR3 sequence is 14 residues long.